This T cell receptor beta chain was sequenced in a study of cytomegalovirus exposure and HLA in healthy donors. This CDR3 is 14 amino acids long. Looked up from germline, CDR1 is SGHVS and CDR2 is FQNEAQ. Trimming left V 5 bases short and J 2 bases short, with 13 bases between. Likely unrecorded immune exposures existed in these nominally healthy donors. This PCR relied on a set of 60 Vbeta primers and 13 Jbeta primers. The method was immunoSEQ multiplex PCR; TCRdb's version includes in-frame clones alone and lacks a portion of them. Here the sample spans approximately 160,000 clones, 76% being singletons.

The sequenced sample consisted of PBMCs. The sequence was obtained from a female donor in good health and CMV-seronegative. The chain uses TRBV7-8 and TRBJ2-7; TRBD2 is a possible D gene (6 bases). DNA for the CDR3: TGTGCCAGCAGCCGGGAGTTCGGACCCTACGAGCAGTACTTC. Its translation is CASSREFGPYEQYF.